Listed below are T cell receptor beta chains from one sample, sequenced in a study of shared clonotypes between healthy human individuals. The table came from immunoSEQ multiplex PCR; TCRdb's copy has only in-frame clones and leaves some out. Of around 1.1 million clones detected, 75% to 80% appear once; the ten largest clones hold around 0.6%. The material sequenced was memory CD4+ T cells from PBMCs. The receptors were gathered from a man younger than 30 in good health. Some clones in this sample may be carry-over from other donors' samples. CDR3s include the opening cysteine and the closing phenylalanine or tryptophan. The order of the fields is J gene, V gene, D gene, clone size, CDR3 protein, CDR3 DNA. A D gene is named only where the DNA matches it firmly. Clone size is stated in some rows and not others, as once, few, many or a class when expanded.

>TRBJ2-3|TRBV7-7|-|once
CASSLGQGADTQYF
TGTGCCAGCAGCTTAGGCCAGGGAGCAGATACGCAGTATTTT
>TRBJ2-1|TRBV2|-|many
CASTGGGSTYNEQFF
TGTGCCAGCACCGGGGGCGGGTCCACCTACAATGAGCAGTTCTTC
>TRBJ2-7|TRBV27|TRBD1|-
CASSPGTGWAYEQYF
TGTGCCAGCAGTCCCGGGACAGGGTGGGCCTACGAGCAGTACTTC
>TRBJ2-7|TRBV28|-|-
CASSPGGGYSYEQYF
TGTGCCAGCAGTCCAGGTGGGGGCTACTCCTACGAGCAGTACTTC
>TRBJ1-6|TRBV5-8|-|-
CASSPSNYNSPLHF
TGTGCCAGCAGCCCTAGTAACTATAATTCACCCCTCCACTTT
>TRBJ2-7|TRBV7-2|TRBD1|-
CASSFRQGAYEQYF
TGTGCCAGCAGCTTTCGGCAGGGGGCTTACGAGCAGTACTTC
>TRBJ1-4|TRBV6-1|TRBD1|-
CASRDRVLNEKLFF
TGTGCCAGCAGAGACAGGGTCTTAAATGAAAAACTGTTTTTT
>TRBJ1-5|TRBV2|-|many
CASTKEGVNQPQHF
TGTGCCAGCACGAAAGAGGGAGTCAATCAGCCCCAGCATTTT
>TRBJ1-1|TRBV28|-|few
CASWGRFAGGAFF
TGTGCCTCCTGGGGTCGGTTTGCAGGCGGGGCTTTCTTT
>TRBJ2-7|TRBV2|-|-
CASTSDRGYEQYF
TGTGCCAGCACTTCGGACCGGGGCTACGAGCAGTACTTC
>TRBJ1-4|TRBV28|-|-
CASSFGGSREKLFF
TGTGCCAGCAGTTTTGGCGGCAGTAGAGAAAAACTGTTTTTT
>TRBJ2-3|TRBV7-2|TRBD2|-
CASSLVGLAGGGTQYF
TGTGCCAGCAGCTTAGTTGGGCTAGCGGGAGGCGGTACGCAGTATTTT
>TRBJ2-7|TRBV7-9|TRBD1|-
CASSLYGTGGYEQYF
TGTGCCAGCAGCTTATACGGGACAGGGGGGTACGAGCAGTACTTC
>TRBJ2-7|TRBV7-2|-|-
CASSLRGGNPYEQYF
TGTGCCAGCAGCCTCCGTGGGGGGAATCCCTACGAGCAGTACTTC
>TRBJ2-1|TRBV5-5|-|-
CASSLGARWTAGRQVNEQFF
TGTGCCAGCAGCTTGGGTGCCCGGTGGACAGCCGGGCGACAGGTAAATGAGCAGTTCTTC
>TRBJ2-1|TRBV4-1|TRBD2|-
CASSQVPPTSADYGNEQFF
TGCGCCAGCAGCCAAGTTCCCCCAACTAGCGCCGATTATGGAAATGAGCAGTTCTTC
>TRBJ2-3|TRBV9|TRBD2|-
CASARLAETQYF
TGTGCCAGCGCCAGACTAGCGGAAACGCAGTATTTT
>TRBJ2-1|TRBV20-1|-|-
CSAPKRTEQFF
TGCAGTGCTCCTAAGAGGACAGAGCAGTTCTTC
>TRBJ1-2|TRBV28|TRBD1|-
CASSPRARGPTGGYTF
TGTGCCAGCAGTCCCCGGGCCAGGGGGCCAACGGGCGGCTACACCTTC
>TRBJ2-7|TRBV7-3|-|once
CASSTAGPTDLHEQYF
TGTGCCAGCAGCACGGCCGGGCCCACTGACCTCCACGAGCAGTACTTC
>TRBJ2-3|TRBV19|TRBD1|-
CASSLTGAGSTDTQYF
TGTGCCAGTAGTCTTACAGGGGCGGGCAGCACAGATACGCAGTATTTT
>TRBJ2-2|TRBV18|TRBD2|-
CASSPPSGITTGELFF
TGTGCCAGCTCACCACCTAGCGGGATAACCACCGGGGAGCTGTTTTTT
>TRBJ1-5|TRBV28|-|-
CASSLWFGDSNQPQHF
TGTGCCAGCAGCTTATGGTTCGGGGACAGCAATCAGCCCCAGCATTTT
>TRBJ2-2|TRBV28|-|once
CASSFQGGRTGELFF
TGTGCCAGCAGTTTCCAGGGAGGTCGGACCGGGGAGCTGTTTTTT
>TRBJ1-3|TRBV5-1|-|-
CASSLDVGSGNTIYF
TGCGCCAGCAGCTTGGATGTGGGATCTGGAAACACCATATATTTT
>TRBJ1-4|TRBV5-1|-|-
CASSLALGDNEKLFF
TGCGCCAGCAGCTTGGCTCTGGGAGATAATGAAAAACTGTTTTTT
>TRBJ2-1|TRBV6-1|TRBD2|-
CASSALAGRGYNEQFF
TGTGCCAGCAGTGCTCTGGCCGGGAGGGGCTACAATGAGCAGTTCTTC
>TRBJ2-7|TRBV9|TRBD2|few
CASSVGSSGGYEQYF
TGTGCCAGCAGCGTAGGGTCTAGCGGGGGGTACGAGCAGTACTTC
>TRBJ2-2|TRBV9|-|few
CASSVGQAEITGELFF
TGTGCCAGCAGCGTAGGTCAAGCGGAGATCACCGGGGAGCTGTTTTTT
>TRBJ1-5|TRBV19|TRBD1|-
CATRQGRGNQPQHF
TGTGCCACTAGACAGGGGCGAGGCAATCAGCCCCAGCATTTT
>TRBJ2-5|TRBV7-6|TRBD2|-
CASSSFNILGGARETQYF
TGTGCCAGCAGCTCCTTCAATATACTGGGAGGGGCCCGGGAGACCCAGTACTTC
>TRBJ2-7|TRBV5-1|TRBD1|-
CASSLAPGQSYEQYF
TGCGCCAGCAGCTTGGCCCCGGGACAGTCATACGAGCAGTACTTC
>TRBJ1-2|TRBV5-1|-|-
CASSLERVYGYTF
TGCGCCAGCAGCTTGGAGCGAGTCTATGGCTACACCTTC